This entry features one TCR beta chain sequence. The data originate from a study of shared clonotypes between healthy human individuals. The protocol was immunoSEQ multiplex PCR, while the TCRdb copy is restricted to in-frame clones and leaves out a portion. The table records 600,000 to 700,000 clones, around 78% of them present only once. A CD45RA-negative memory subset and a CD45RA+ naive subset were separated from the CD4+ cells. The TCR comes from a woman in her thirties in good health. The material sequenced was memory CD4+ T cells sorted from blood. Sample subset: CD45RA-negative fraction.

CDR3 bases: TGTGCCAGCGGGGGACAGGATTTCTCTGGGGCCAACGTCCTGACTTTC. Translation: CASGGQDFSGANVLTF. This chain joins TRBV27 and TRBJ2-6; TRBD1 matches at 8 bases. The V gene's germline CDR1 is MNHEY and CDR2 SMNVEV (reference sequence). The trim removed 8 bases at V and 0 bases at J, leaving 6 bases unmatched. The CDR3 runs 16 residues.